The clone carrying this T cell receptor beta chain was counted once. These data belong to a study of blood T cell repertoires in COVID-19. At the level of the study: From T cells, B-cell-depleted T cells, or PBMCs came the material, which was cDNA or gDNA.

The CDR3 has 12 amino acids. Per germline, CDR1 SQVTM and CDR2 ANQGSEA. The V segment lost 8 bases and the J segment 3 bases; nucleotides outside the gene matches: 5. Methods used by the authors: Researchers report that nucleated cell counts were estimated from reference gene primer amplification. TCRdb's copy holds only in-frame clones and misses some; the assay was immunoSEQ multiplex PCR. V and J calls and clone size follow that table, whereas D and trimming were derived from the DNA. The repertoire includes more than 150,000 clones, around 80% of them detected once, and approximately 10% sits in the top ten.

The TCR comes from a woman between 50 and 59 years old with acute or convalescent COVID-19. The sequenced material came from peripheral blood. The chain recombines TRBV29-1 with TRBJ1-2; 8 nucleotides agree with TRBD1. This chain's CDR3 is CSSQGADYGYTF. The CDR3 DNA follows: TGCAGCTCTCAGGGGGCGGACTATGGCTACACCTTC.